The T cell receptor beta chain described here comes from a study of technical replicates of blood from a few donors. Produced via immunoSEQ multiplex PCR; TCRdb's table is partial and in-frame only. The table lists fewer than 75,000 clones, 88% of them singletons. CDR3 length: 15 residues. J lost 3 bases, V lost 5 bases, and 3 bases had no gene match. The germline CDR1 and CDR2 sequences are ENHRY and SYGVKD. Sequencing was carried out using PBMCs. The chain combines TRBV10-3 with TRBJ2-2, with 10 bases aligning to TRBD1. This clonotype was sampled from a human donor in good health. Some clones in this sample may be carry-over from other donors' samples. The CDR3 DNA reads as TGTGCCATCAGTCCCGGGACAGGGGACACCGGGGAGCTGTTTTTT. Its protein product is CAISPGTGDTGELFF.